This is a list of T cell receptor beta chains from one sample in a study of cytomegalovirus exposure and HLA in healthy donors. Sequencing was performed with immunoSEQ multiplex PCR; in TCRdb, only in-frame clones are kept and a portion is missing. The repertoire holds about 170,000 clones, roughly 71% seen once, with about 1.6% in the top ten. The sequencing input was PBMCs. These receptors were taken from a girl aged 10-17 years in good health and CMV-seronegative. CDR3s include the opening cysteine and the closing phenylalanine or tryptophan. A D gene is named only where the DNA matches it firmly. Not all rows give a size; the values are once, few, many and, for expanded clones, a class.

len: 14
j_gene: TRBJ1-2
d_gene: -
abundance: -
v_gene: TRBV11-2
CDR3nt: TGTGCCAGCAGCTTGGCACAGACGAACTATGGCTACACCTTC
CDR3aa: CASSLAQTNYGYTF

len: 15
j_gene: TRBJ2-1
d_gene: TRBD2
abundance: -
v_gene: TRBV5-1
CDR3nt: TGCGCCAGCAGCTCCTTGGGGGGGGGCTACAATGAGCAGTTCTTC
CDR3aa: CASSSLGGGYNEQFF

len: 13
j_gene: TRBJ1-2
d_gene: -
abundance: -
v_gene: TRBV2
CDR3nt: TGTGCCAGCAGTGCAGACATCAACTATGGCTACACCTTC
CDR3aa: CASSADINYGYTF

len: 15
j_gene: TRBJ2-7
d_gene: TRBD1
abundance: -
v_gene: TRBV6-6
CDR3nt: TGTGCCAGCAGTCCTCCGGGACAGGACGCCCCTGGGCGGTACTTC
CDR3aa: CASSPPGQDAPGRYF

len: 15
j_gene: TRBJ1-1
d_gene: -
abundance: once
v_gene: TRBV5-1
CDR3nt: TGCGCCAGCAGCTTCGGGGAGGTCCAGGCCGTGGAAGCTTTCTTT
CDR3aa: CASSFGEVQAVEAFF

len: 11
j_gene: TRBJ1-2
d_gene: -
abundance: -
v_gene: TRBV6-5
CDR3nt: TGTGCCAGCAGGGGAACAGGAAACTACACCTTC
CDR3aa: CASRGTGNYTF

len: 13
j_gene: TRBJ1-5
d_gene: -
abundance: -
v_gene: TRBV29-1
CDR3nt: TGCAGCGCCTTGGCTTCAGACAATCAGCCCCAGCATTTT
CDR3aa: CSALASDNQPQHF

len: 15
j_gene: TRBJ1-2
d_gene: -
abundance: -
v_gene: TRBV11-2
CDR3nt: TGTGCCAGCAGTCGCGGGCGGTGGAGGGGTTGGGGCTACACCTTC
CDR3aa: CASSRGRWRGWGYTF

len: 16
j_gene: TRBJ2-5
d_gene: TRBD2
abundance: few
v_gene: TRBV5-1
CDR3nt: TGCGCCAGCAGCATCGGACTAGCGGGGGGTCAAGAGACCCAGTACTTC
CDR3aa: CASSIGLAGGQETQYF

len: 15
j_gene: TRBJ2-3
d_gene: -
abundance: few
v_gene: TRBV5-1
CDR3nt: TGCGCCAGCAGCTCCGTCGGAGCATCCACAGATACGCAGTATTTT
CDR3aa: CASSSVGASTDTQYF

len: 12
j_gene: TRBJ2-7
d_gene: -
abundance: -
v_gene: TRBV6-5
CDR3nt: TGTGCCAGCAGTCAACAGGGTCGCGAGCAGTACTTC
CDR3aa: CASSQQGREQYF

len: 14
j_gene: TRBJ2-7
d_gene: TRBD1
abundance: -
v_gene: TRBV29-1
CDR3nt: TGCAGCGTTGTCGGACAGGACCCTACCTACGAGCAGTACTTC
CDR3aa: CSVVGQDPTYEQYF

len: 15
j_gene: TRBJ1-5
d_gene: -
abundance: -
v_gene: TRBV10-2
CDR3nt: TGCGCCAGCAGTGGTTCCGGACAGCTCAATCAGCCCCAGCATTTT
CDR3aa: CASSGSGQLNQPQHF

len: 13
j_gene: TRBJ1-2
d_gene: -
abundance: -
v_gene: TRBV7-9
CDR3nt: TGTGCCAGCAGCTTAGAAACGGGACTAGGCTACACCTTC
CDR3aa: CASSLETGLGYTF

len: 13
j_gene: TRBJ1-1
d_gene: -
abundance: -
v_gene: TRBV18
CDR3nt: TGTGCCAGCTCACCGACCAGGGAGGCTGAAGCTTTCTTT
CDR3aa: CASSPTREAEAFF

len: 14
j_gene: TRBJ1-3
d_gene: -
abundance: -
v_gene: TRBV6-5
CDR3nt: TGTGCCAGCATGAGCTCATGGTCTGGAAACACCATATATTTT
CDR3aa: CASMSSWSGNTIYF

len: 14
j_gene: TRBJ1-2
d_gene: TRBD1
abundance: -
v_gene: TRBV4-1
CDR3nt: TGCGCCAGCAGCCAGGCGACAGGGGAAGGGGGCTACACCTTC
CDR3aa: CASSQATGEGGYTF

len: 15
j_gene: TRBJ2-5
d_gene: -
abundance: -
v_gene: TRBV4-2
CDR3nt: TGTGCCAGCGGCTCGCCTGGACAACCGATGGGGACCCAGTACTTC
CDR3aa: CASGSPGQPMGTQYF

len: 14
j_gene: TRBJ1-2
d_gene: -
abundance: -
v_gene: TRBV10-1
CDR3nt: TGCGCCAGCAGTGCGGGGTTTTATTTCGGTGGCTACACCTTC
CDR3aa: CASSAGFYFGGYTF

len: 15
j_gene: TRBJ1-4
d_gene: -
abundance: -
v_gene: TRBV18
CDR3nt: TGTGCCAGCTCACCCCAACGGGACATGTCTGAAAAACTGTTTTTT
CDR3aa: CASSPQRDMSEKLFF

len: 19
j_gene: TRBJ2-1
d_gene: TRBD2
abundance: -
v_gene: TRBV7-7
CDR3nt: TGTGCCAGCAGCCCCATACCGGGACTAGCGGGGGGGCCCTACAATGAGCAGTTCTTC
CDR3aa: CASSPIPGLAGGPYNEQFF

len: 14
j_gene: TRBJ2-7
d_gene: -
abundance: -
v_gene: TRBV6-5
CDR3nt: TGTGCCAGCAGTAGTACAGGAAGCTCCTACGAGCAGTACTTC
CDR3aa: CASSSTGSSYEQYF

len: 14
j_gene: TRBJ1-2
d_gene: TRBD1
abundance: -
v_gene: TRBV7-9
CDR3nt: TGTGCCAGCAGCCCTGACAGGGTATTATGGGGCTACACCTTC
CDR3aa: CASSPDRVLWGYTF

len: 13
j_gene: TRBJ1-2
d_gene: TRBD1
abundance: -
v_gene: TRBV19
CDR3nt: TGTGCCAGTAGTGAATTTACAGGGGATGGCTACACCTTC
CDR3aa: CASSEFTGDGYTF

len: 17
j_gene: TRBJ2-7
d_gene: -
abundance: -
v_gene: TRBV7-2
CDR3nt: TGTGCCAGCAGCTTAGAGAGCGGACTGCCTCCTTGGAACGAGCAGTACTTC
CDR3aa: CASSLESGLPPWNEQYF

len: 15
j_gene: TRBJ1-5
d_gene: TRBD1
abundance: few
v_gene: TRBV4-1
CDR3nt: TGCGCCAGCAGTGAACAGGGGGCCGGCAATCAGCCCCAGCATTTT
CDR3aa: CASSEQGAGNQPQHF

len: 15
j_gene: TRBJ1-2
d_gene: -
abundance: -
v_gene: TRBV11-2
CDR3nt: TGTGCCAGCAGCTTAGGGCTAACGGGGATCTATGGCTACACCTTC
CDR3aa: CASSLGLTGIYGYTF

len: 13
j_gene: TRBJ1-2
d_gene: TRBD1
abundance: -
v_gene: TRBV6-5
CDR3nt: TGTGCCAGCAGCTCCGGGACAGTCTATGGCTACACCTTC
CDR3aa: CASSSGTVYGYTF

len: 20
j_gene: TRBJ2-3
d_gene: TRBD1
abundance: few
v_gene: TRBV19
CDR3nt: TGTGCCAGTACCCACCAACACATCCCAGGGGGGACAGGTATGATAGATACGCAGTATTTT
CDR3aa: CASTHQHIPGGTGMIDTQYF

len: 15
j_gene: TRBJ1-1
d_gene: TRBD1
abundance: few
v_gene: TRBV12-5
CDR3nt: TGTGCTAGTGGTGTAGGGACAGCAGGGACCACTGAAGCTTTCTTT
CDR3aa: CASGVGTAGTTEAFF

len: 15
j_gene: TRBJ1-3
d_gene: -
abundance: -
v_gene: TRBV4-1
CDR3nt: TGCGCCAGCAGCCAAGAGGGGAGGACTGGAAACACCATATATTTT
CDR3aa: CASSQEGRTGNTIYF

len: 12
j_gene: TRBJ1-2
d_gene: TRBD1
abundance: few
v_gene: TRBV29-1
CDR3nt: TGCAGCGTGGAGACAGGGTTTTATGGCTACACCTTC
CDR3aa: CSVETGFYGYTF

len: 14
j_gene: TRBJ2-1
d_gene: -
abundance: -
v_gene: TRBV7-8
CDR3nt: TGTGCCAGCAGCCCGACTGCGGGACACAATGAGCAGTTCTTC
CDR3aa: CASSPTAGHNEQFF

len: 15
j_gene: TRBJ1-2
d_gene: TRBD1
abundance: once
v_gene: TRBV5-1
CDR3nt: TGCGCCAGCAGCGTGCCCGGGACAGGGGGTTTTGGCTACACCTTC
CDR3aa: CASSVPGTGGFGYTF

len: 13
j_gene: TRBJ2-7
d_gene: -
abundance: -
v_gene: TRBV7-2
CDR3nt: TGTGCCAGCAGCTTAGTAAGGGGGATCGAGCAGTACTTC
CDR3aa: CASSLVRGIEQYF

len: 12
j_gene: TRBJ2-2
d_gene: -
abundance: few
v_gene: TRBV2
CDR3nt: TGTGCCAGCAGTGAGGCTGGCGGGGAGCTGTTTTTT
CDR3aa: CASSEAGGELFF

len: 15
j_gene: TRBJ1-2
d_gene: TRBD1
abundance: -
v_gene: TRBV27
CDR3nt: TGTGCCAGCAGTTTATTGGGACAGGGGGAACAAGGCTACACCTTC
CDR3aa: CASSLLGQGEQGYTF

len: 17
j_gene: TRBJ2-7
d_gene: TRBD2
abundance: -
v_gene: TRBV14
CDR3nt: TGTGCCAGCAGCCCCCGGCGGGGGTTCATCGCTTCGGACGAGCAGTACTTC
CDR3aa: CASSPRRGFIASDEQYF

len: 13
j_gene: TRBJ1-1
d_gene: -
abundance: once
v_gene: TRBV10-1
CDR3nt: TGCGCCAGCAGTGGCAGCGGGGACACTGAAGCTTTCTTT
CDR3aa: CASSGSGDTEAFF

len: 15
j_gene: TRBJ2-7
d_gene: TRBD1
abundance: -
v_gene: TRBV28
CDR3nt: TGTGCCAGCAGAAAAGGGACAGGGGGAACCTACGAGCAGTACTTC
CDR3aa: CASRKGTGGTYEQYF

len: 16
j_gene: TRBJ1-3
d_gene: -
abundance: -
v_gene: TRBV2
CDR3nt: TGTGCCAGCAGTCCAAACCCCACAGGGATCGGAAACACCATATATTTT
CDR3aa: CASSPNPTGIGNTIYF